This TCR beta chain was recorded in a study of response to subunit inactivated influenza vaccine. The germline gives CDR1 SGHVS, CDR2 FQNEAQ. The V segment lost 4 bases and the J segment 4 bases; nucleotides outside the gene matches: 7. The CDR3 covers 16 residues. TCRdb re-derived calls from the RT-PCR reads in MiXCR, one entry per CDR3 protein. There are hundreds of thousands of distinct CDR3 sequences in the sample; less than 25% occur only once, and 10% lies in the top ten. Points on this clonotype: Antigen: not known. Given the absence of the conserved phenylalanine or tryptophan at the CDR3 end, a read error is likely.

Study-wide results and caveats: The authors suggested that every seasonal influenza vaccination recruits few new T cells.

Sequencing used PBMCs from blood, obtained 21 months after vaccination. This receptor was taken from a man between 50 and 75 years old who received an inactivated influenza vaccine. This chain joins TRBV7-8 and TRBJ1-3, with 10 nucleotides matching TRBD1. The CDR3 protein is CASSSADRGFGNTIYL. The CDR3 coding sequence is TGTGCCAGCAGCTCAGCGGACAGGGGGTTCGGAAACACCATATATTTG.